This TCR beta chain was obtained from a study of T cells after yellow fever vaccination. Whole-study findings and limits: Detected again after the booster were most primary-vaccination clones, at nearly 97% CD4 and approximately 87% CD8. Few clonotypes appeared in both CD4 and CD8 compartments. Contaminants from the bulk population, in the form of abundant clonotypes, could be found in FACS-sorted repertoires.

Making TCR cDNA involved 5'RACE template switching, which added UMIs and a universal primer site. TCRdb re-called the 5' RACE reads through MiXCR, storing one row per CDR3 protein. Of some 320,000 distinct CDR3 sequences detected, roughly 8.7% appear once; the ten largest clones hold approximately 3.5%. CDR3 length: 14 residues. Germline trimming cut 2 bases from V and 6 bases from J; bases unmatched to any gene: 4. Germline V gene data show CDR1 as KGHSH and CDR2 as LQKENI. On this clonotype: The antigen remains unidentified.

The chain joins TRBV18 to TRBJ2-1, with 7 bases identical to TRBD1. This receptor was taken from a man younger than 35 who received the YFV17D yellow fever vaccine. Specimen: CD4+ T cells sorted from PBMCs, collected 5 days after the yellow fever booster vaccination. The CDR3 region is CASSPWTGPNEQFF. The DNA for the CDR3 is TGTGCCAGCTCACCATGGACAGGCCCCAATGAGCAGTTCTTC.